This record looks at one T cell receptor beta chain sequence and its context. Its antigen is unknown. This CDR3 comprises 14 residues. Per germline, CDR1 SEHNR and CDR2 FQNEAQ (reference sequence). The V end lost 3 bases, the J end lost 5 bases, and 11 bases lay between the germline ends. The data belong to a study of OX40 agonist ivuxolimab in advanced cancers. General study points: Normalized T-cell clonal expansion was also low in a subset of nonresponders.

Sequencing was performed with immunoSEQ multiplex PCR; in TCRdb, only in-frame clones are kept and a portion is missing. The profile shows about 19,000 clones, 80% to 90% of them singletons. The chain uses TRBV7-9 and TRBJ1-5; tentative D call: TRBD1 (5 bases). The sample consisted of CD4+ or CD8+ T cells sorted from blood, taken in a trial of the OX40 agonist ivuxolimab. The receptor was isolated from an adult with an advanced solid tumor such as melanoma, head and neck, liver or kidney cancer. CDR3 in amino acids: CASSLSTGDQPQHF. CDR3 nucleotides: TGTGCCAGCAGCTTGAGTACAGGTGATCAGCCCCAGCATTTT. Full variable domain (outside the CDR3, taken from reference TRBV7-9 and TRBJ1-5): DTGVSQNPRHKITKRGQNVTFRCDPISEHNRLYWYRQTLGQGPEFLTYFQNEAQLEKSRLLSDRFSAERPKGSFSTLEIQRTEQGDSAMYLCASSLSTGDQPQHFGDGTRLSIL.